Following are 11 T cell receptor beta chains from one sample sequenced in a study of T cells in women clearing cervical HPV infection. The assay was immunoSEQ multiplex PCR, and TCRdb's table has in-frame clones only and misses some. The sample includes 44,000 or so clones. The specimen was blood buffy coat. These receptor sequences come from a woman aged 18 to 75 with a cervical HPV16 infection that either progressed to CIN3+ or cleared (not recorded which).

This CDR3 is CASSLPGVLWSQYF. Incomplete CDR3 DNA: TGTGCCAGCAGCTTACCAGGGGTGCTATGGAGT. The V call is TRBV7-9, the J call TRBJ2-4; D possibly corresponds to TRBD1 (6 bases). The read gets to within 3 residues of the CDR3 end, and the germline J gene fills in the rest. The CDR3 spans 14 residues. Per germline, CDR1 SEHNR and CDR2 FQNEAQ (reference sequence).

As regards this clone: The read gets to within 3 residues of the CDR3 end, and the germline J gene fills in the rest. V usage is TRBV12-3 or TRBV12-4 and J usage is TRBJ2-5; 7 bases are a match to TRBD2. This CDR3 region has 12 residues. The junction had 2 bases not matched to a gene; V was cut back by 7 bases and J by 3 bases. Here the CDR3 reads CASKGLEETQYF. CDR3 bases read: TGTGCCAGCAAAGGACTAGAAGAGACC.

CDR3: CASSPEAGVGQPQHF. CDR3 DNA (partial): TGCGCCAGCAGCCCTGAGGCAGGGGTGGGTCAGCCC. This chain connects TRBV5-1 to TRBJ1-5; a possible D gene is TRBD1 (6 bases). The sequence runs out 3 residues before the end of the CDR3; the remainder is reconstructed from the germline J gene. Per germline, CDR1 SGHRS and CDR2 YFSETQ. The CDR3 runs to 15 residues. Between the trimmed V and J ends, which lost 4 bases and 6 bases, there was a span of 17 bases.

Regarding this clone: The missing CDR3 end, 3 residues past where the read stops, is filled in from the germline J gene. The chain carries TRBV19 and TRBJ2-2; 7 positions match TRBD2. V lost 3 bases, J lost 7 bases, and 11 bases stayed unmatched. This CDR3 region has 16 residues. Germline CDR1 reads LNHDA; CDR2 reads SQIVND (reference sequence). The CDR3 sequence: CASSIRLGGVGGELFF. CDR3 DNA, as far as it was read: TGTGCCAGTAGTATCAGGTTGGGAGGGGTCGGCGGGGAG.

As regards this clone: The read ends 3 residues early relative to the CDR3; the germline J gene fills the gap. The chain links TRBV12-3 or TRBV12-4 to TRBJ1-5; no clear D gene. The CDR3 spans 14 residues. V lost 6 bases to trimming and J lost 6 bases, with 15 bases between them. The CDR3 DNA, read in part, is TGTGCCAGCAGCCCAGCCGGCCGGGGTCAGCCC. Translated: CASSPAGRGQP. The whole CDR3 reads CASSPAGRGQPQHF.

Comment on this clone: Coverage ceases 3 residues before the CDR3 finishes, and the germline J gene fills in the end. The chain carries TRBV20-1 and TRBJ1-5; possible D gene TRBD1, 6 bases. Germline V lookup: CDR1 DFQATT, CDR2 SNEGSKA (reference sequence). Trimming removed 3 bases at V and 7 bases at J, with 16 bases between. This CDR3 contains 14 residues. The CDR3 DNA, read in part, is TGCAGTGCTAGGTTACAGGGAAGTCGACAGCCC. Translating gives CSARLQGSRQP. The full CDR3 is CSARLQGSRQPQHF.

Note on this clone: The CDR3 end falls 3 residues outside the read, so it is completed with the germline J gene. The chain recombines TRBV7-6 with TRBJ2-7; 9 nucleotides match TRBD2. V was pared by 5 bases and J by 5 bases, with 13 bases of the junction left unmatched. CDR1 SGHVS and CDR2 FNYEAQ come from the germline V gene. The CDR3 spans 16 residues. Partial CDR3 DNA: TGTGCCAGCAGCGATAGGGGCGGACTAGCGATAAACGAG. This gives the protein CASSDRGGLAINE. The CDR3 in its entirety is CASSDRGGLAINEQYF.

On this clone itself: The read stops 3 residues short of the end of the CDR3; the missing end is completed from the germline J gene. This rearrangement joins TRBV4-1 to TRBJ1-6; D unclear. This CDR3 has 14 amino acids. The ends were cut back, 1 base at V and 6 bases at J, with 7 bases in the middle. Looked up from germline, CDR1 is MGHRA and CDR2 is YSYEKL. The CDR3 protein is CASSQVLANSPLHF. CDR3 bases read: TGCGCCAGCAGCCAAGTGCTAGCTAATTCACCC.

To note about this clone: The read terminates 3 residues before the CDR3 end, so the remaining end is supplied by the germline J gene. The genes are TRBV5-1 and TRBJ1-4, with D possibly TRBD1 on 5 matching bases. V lost 3 bases to trimming and J lost 8 bases, with 17 bases between them. This CDR3 region has 15 residues. CDR1 is SGHRS and CDR2 is YFSETQ in the germline V gene. This chain's CDR3 is CASSSRQTGDEKLFF. CDR3 DNA (partial): TGCGCCAGCAGCTCGAGACAGACGGGGGACGAAAAA.

With respect to this clone: The DNA ends 3 residues before the CDR3 does, and the rest of the CDR3 is filled in from the germline J gene. The rearrangement links TRBV10-2 to TRBJ2-1, with 11 bases identical to TRBD2. The trim removed 7 bases at V and 7 bases at J, leaving 18 bases unmatched. The CDR3 totals 18 residues. In germline, CDR1 is WSHSY, CDR2 SAAADI. CDR3 amino acids: CASTRPSGGPHPGNEQFF. Partial CDR3 DNA: TGCGCCAGCACGCGTCCTAGCGGGGGGCCCCACCCCGGGAATGAG.

The CDR3 DNA, read in part, is TGTGCCAGTGTAGACCCCCGGGACTATGGT. Its translation: CASVDPRDYG. The whole CDR3 protein reads CASVDPRDYGQYF. The chain couples TRBV19 to TRBJ2-4; 7 bases align to TRBD2. The read comes to an end 3 residues before the CDR3 does, leaving the germline J gene to fill in the end. Per germline, CDR1 LNHDA and CDR2 SQIVND (reference sequence). CDR3 length equals 13 residues.